The 23 T cell receptor beta chains below were found in one sample sequenced in a study of cytotoxic CD8 clonotypes in ibrutinib-treated CLL. Libraries were prepared by immunoSEQ multiplex PCR; TCRdb keeps only in-frame clonotypes and omits some of them. The table has some 76,000 clones, around four fifths seen once. The sequencing used PBMCs, collected after 24 months of ibrutinib treatment. The origin of the receptors is a human donor with chronic lymphocytic leukemia.

The rearrangement joins TRBV5-6 to TRBJ2-1; no clear D. This CDR3 has 15 amino acids. V lost 2 bases, J lost 0 bases, and 9 bases lay in between. Germline V gene sequence: CDR1 SGHDT, CDR2 YYEEEE. CDR3 protein: CASSFEWGSYNEQFF. CDR3 DNA: TGTGCCAGCAGCTTCGAGTGGGGCTCCTACAATGAGCAGTTCTTC.

The chain carries TRBV6-1 and TRBJ1-2; possibly TRBD1 for D (6 bases). Between the trimmed V and J ends, which lost 7 bases and 2 bases, there was a span of 11 bases. This CDR3 spans 13 amino acids. Germline CDR1 is MNHNS and CDR2 is SASEGT. For the CDR3, the DNA is TGTGCCAGCACTACAGGGACAAACTATGGCTACACCTTC. It is translated as CASTTGTNYGYTF.

The chain joins TRBV5-1 to TRBJ1-1; weak D call: TRBD1 (5 bases). The CDR3 contains 14 residues. Germline V lookup: CDR1 SGHRS, CDR2 YFSETQ. V was pared by 4 bases and J by 1 base, with 11 bases between. This CDR3 is CASSPGTANTEAFF. The CDR3 DNA follows: TGCGCCAGCAGCCCTGGGACCGCGAACACTGAAGCTTTCTTT.

The chain has TRBV14 and TRBJ2-7; a possible D gene is TRBD1 (6 bases). The CDR3 covers 13 residues. V lost 5 bases and J lost 3, with 11 bases in between. Germline V CDR1 and CDR2: SGHDN, FVKESK. The DNA for the CDR3 is TGTGCCAGCAGCGGACAGATCGGCTACGAGCAGTACTTC. It codes for CASSGQIGYEQYF. The full variable domain, completed using reference TRBV14 and TRBJ2-7, is EAGVTQFPSHSVIEKGQTVTLRCDPISGHDNLYWYRRVMGKEIKFLLHFVKESKQDESGMPNNRFLAERTGGTYSTLKVQPAELEDSGVYFCASSGQIGYEQYFGPGTRLTVT.

The chain carries TRBV11-3 and TRBJ2-7, with TRBD2 identical over 7 bases. Germline CDR1 and CDR2: SGHNT and YENEEA. V lost 6 bases, J lost 4 bases, and 6 bases stayed unmatched. This CDR3 region has 13 residues. The CDR3 sequence: CASSPGGSYEQYF. For the CDR3, the DNA is TGTGCCAGCAGTCCTGGCGGGAGTTACGAGCAGTACTTC.

This clone was recorded a few times. CDR3 sequence: CASSADTDTQYF. The DNA for the CDR3 is TGTGCCAGCAGTGCAGACACAGATACGCAGTATTTT. The rearrangement uses TRBV25-1 and TRBJ2-3; D remains unclear. Per the germline V gene, CDR1 is MGHDK and CDR2 is SYGVNS. The CDR3 runs to 12 residues. Deletions cut 4 bases from V and 2 bases from J, with 4 bases between.

The chain employs TRBV7-3 and TRBJ2-3, with 8 bases matching TRBD1. The CDR3 consists of 15 residues. In germline, CDR1 is SGHTA, CDR2 FQGTGA. The junction had 4 bases not matched to a gene; V was cut back by 5 bases and J by 0 bases. DNA of the CDR3: TGTGCCAGCAGCCCCCAGGGGGCTAGCACAGATACGCAGTATTTT. This sequence encodes CASSPQGASTDTQYF.

The chain is built from TRBV28 and TRBJ1-5; D remains unclear. V lost 4 bases and J 1 base, leaving 2 bases between the germline ends. Per germline, CDR1 MDHEN and CDR2 SYDVKM. The CDR3 contains 12 residues. DNA for the CDR3: TGTGCCAGCAGTTACAGCAATCAGCCCCAGCATTTT. This codes for CASSYSNQPQHF. The whole variable domain, remainder taken from reference TRBV28 and TRBJ1-5, is DVKVTQSSRYLVKRTGEKVFLECVQDMDHENMFWYRQDPGLGLRLIYFSYDVKMKEKGDIPEGYSVSREKKERFSLILESASTNQTSMYLCASSYSNQPQHFGDGTRLSIL.

The V gene is TRBV14, the J gene TRBJ2-3; D uncertain. V was clipped by 4 bases and J by 2 bases, with 10 bases between them. Germline-derived CDR1 and CDR2 are SGHDN and FVKESK. The CDR3 has 14 amino acids. The CDR3 DNA reads as TGTGCCAGCAGCCTCGGCAGACACACAGATACGCAGTATTTT. Translated, it gives CASSLGRHTDTQYF.

This clone was found many times. V usage is TRBV27 and J usage is TRBJ2-3; D ambiguous. The length of the CDR3 is 15 residues. Germline V gene data show CDR1 as MNHEY and CDR2 as SMNVEV (reference sequence). Trimming removed 4 bases from V and 2 bases from J, with 13 bases in between. CDR3 loop: CASSSHGGFTDTQYF. The CDR3 DNA follows: TGTGCCAGCAGTTCCCACGGTGGATTCACAGATACGCAGTATTTT.

DNA for the CDR3: TGTGCCAGCAGCTCACCGCAGGGGGACTCCTACAATGAGCAGTTCTTC. Its protein is CASSSPQGDSYNEQFF. The V and J genes are TRBV7-8 and TRBJ2-1; the match to TRBD1 covers 7 bases. The CDR3 is 16 residues long. After removal of 4 bases from V and 0 bases from J, the junction contained 6 bases not matched to a gene. CDR1 SGHVS and CDR2 FQNEAQ come from the germline V gene. Combining the CDR3 with reference TRBV7-8 and TRBJ2-1 gives the whole variable domain GAGVSQSPRYKVAKRGQDVALRCDPISGHVSLFWYQQALGQGPEFLTYFQNEAQLDKSGLPSDRFFAERPEGSVSTLKIQRTQQEDSAVYLCASSSPQGDSYNEQFFGPGTRLTVL.

Only a few counts were recorded for this clone. This chain connects TRBV6-1 to TRBJ1-2; no firm D call. Trimming cost V 4 bases and J 5 bases, with 11 bases left between them. The germline gives CDR1 MNHNS, CDR2 SASEGT. CDR3 length: 13 amino acids. The DNA of the CDR3 is TGTGCCAGCAGTGGAACTTACAGATATGGCTACACCTTC. Protein product: CASSGTYRYGYTF.

The CDR3 DNA follows: TGTGCTAGTGGTCCCTCGGGACAGTCCTACGAGCAGTACTTC. This gives the protein CASGPSGQSYEQYF. The rearrangement links TRBV12-5 to TRBJ2-7, with 7 bases aligning to TRBD1. Per germline, CDR1 LGHNT and CDR2 FRNRAP. The CDR3 is 14 amino acids. The ends lost 5 bases at V and 1 base at J; junction bases unmatched: 5. The full variable domain, with the rest looked up from reference TRBV12-5 and TRBJ2-7, is DARVTQTPRHKVTEMGQEVTMRCQPILGHNTVFWYRQTMMQGLELLAYFRNRAPLDDSGMPKDRFSAEMPDATLATLKIQPSEPRDSAVYFCASGPSGQSYEQYFGPGTRLTVT.

The chain uses TRBV2 and TRBJ1-2, with D unresolved. This CDR3 comprises 14 residues. CDR1 and CDR2 from the germline V gene are SNHLY and FYNNEI. With 4 bases removed from V and 7 bases from J, the gap between germline ends came to 16 bases. CDR3 sequence reads: CASSVEAEGTGYTF. CDR3 DNA: TGTGCCAGCAGTGTTGAGGCGGAGGGTACTGGCTACACCTTC.

The chain links TRBV28 to TRBJ2-2; 9 bases align to TRBD1. Trimming at V came to 2 bases and at J to 1 base, leaving 2 bases not matched to a gene. This CDR3 spans 16 amino acids. CDR1 is MDHEN, CDR2 SYDVKM, per germline. The CDR3 here is CASSLTGQGNTGELFF. CDR3 DNA: TGTGCCAGCAGTTTAACGGGACAGGGGAACACCGGGGAGCTGTTTTTT.

The gene calls are TRBV7-2 and TRBJ2-3, with TRBD1 as a possible D gene (6 bases). There are 13 residues in the CDR3. The germline CDR1 and CDR2 sequences are SGHTA and FQGNSA. Trimming stripped 5 bases from V and 5 bases from J, with 11 bases between. The CDR3 region has the DNA TGTGCCAGCAGCCTGCTACAGGGAGATACGCAGTATTTT. It translates to CASSLLQGDTQYF.

V and J are TRBV19 and TRBJ2-3; D call uncertain. The germline V and J ends were trimmed by 5 bases and 1 base, with 13 bases remaining between them. There are 15 residues in the CDR3. Looked up from germline, CDR1 is LNHDA and CDR2 is SQIVND (reference sequence). The CDR3: CASSRQDPRTDTQYF. The CDR3 coding sequence is TGTGCCAGTAGTCGGCAGGACCCCCGCACAGATACGCAGTATTTT.

V is TRBV18 and J is TRBJ1-5; weak D call: TRBD1 (5 bases). CDR3 length: 14 residues. Germline CDR1 reads KGHSH; CDR2 reads LQKENI. Between the trimmed V and J ends, which lost 2 bases and 3 bases, there was a span of 8 bases. The CDR3 DNA sequence: TGTGCCAGCTCACCAGGGACCTCCAATCAGCCCCAGCATTTT. Amino acids: CASSPGTSNQPQHF.

The rearrangement uses TRBV28 and TRBJ1-2, with D possibly being TRBD1 (6 bases). The V end lost 5 bases, the J end lost 5 bases, and 15 bases lay between the germline ends. Germline V gene data show CDR1 as MDHEN and CDR2 as SYDVKM. This CDR3 region has 14 residues. The CDR3 loop is CASSGGGAKYGYTF. CDR3 DNA sequence: TGTGCCAGCAGTGGAGGGGGGGCGAAGTATGGCTACACCTTC.

V and J are TRBV28 and TRBJ1-3, with TRBD1 identical over 9 bases. This CDR3 is 15 amino acids long. J gave up 2 bases and V 3 bases, and 2 bases lay outside the gene matches. In germline, CDR1 is MDHEN, CDR2 SYDVKM. CDR3 nucleotides: TGTGCCAGCAGTTTGGGGACAGGGACTGGAAACACCATATATTTT. It is translated as CASSLGTGTGNTIYF.

The chain combines TRBV9 with TRBJ2-5; a possible D gene is TRBD2 (7 bases). Trimming took 0 bases from V and 2 from J, leaving 11 bases between them. Germline V CDR1 and CDR2: SGDLS, YYNGEE. The CDR3 is 15 amino acids. DNA for the CDR3: TGTGCCAGCAGCGTAGGAGGGGGAGGGCAAGAGACCCAGTACTTC. Its protein is CASSVGGGGQETQYF.

CDR3 in amino acids: CASSPPRLADTQYF. The CDR3 nucleotides read TGCGCCAGCAGCCCCCCAAGGCTGGCAGATACGCAGTATTTT. The chain uses TRBV5-1 and TRBJ2-3; D not certain. The CDR3 is made up of 14 amino acids. The V and J ends lost 4 bases and 4 bases respectively, with 13 bases between them. CDR1 is SGHRS and CDR2 is YFSETQ in the germline V gene.

V gene TRBV9 combines with J gene TRBJ1-5; possibly TRBD1 for D (5 bases). The CDR3 is 14 residues long. Germline lookup yields CDR1 SGDLS and CDR2 YYNGEE. V was clipped by 6 bases and J by 3 bases, with 13 bases between them. The CDR3 DNA sequence: TGTGCCAGCATCCCAGGGAGGCTCAATCAGCCCCAGCATTTT. It codes for CASIPGRLNQPQHF.